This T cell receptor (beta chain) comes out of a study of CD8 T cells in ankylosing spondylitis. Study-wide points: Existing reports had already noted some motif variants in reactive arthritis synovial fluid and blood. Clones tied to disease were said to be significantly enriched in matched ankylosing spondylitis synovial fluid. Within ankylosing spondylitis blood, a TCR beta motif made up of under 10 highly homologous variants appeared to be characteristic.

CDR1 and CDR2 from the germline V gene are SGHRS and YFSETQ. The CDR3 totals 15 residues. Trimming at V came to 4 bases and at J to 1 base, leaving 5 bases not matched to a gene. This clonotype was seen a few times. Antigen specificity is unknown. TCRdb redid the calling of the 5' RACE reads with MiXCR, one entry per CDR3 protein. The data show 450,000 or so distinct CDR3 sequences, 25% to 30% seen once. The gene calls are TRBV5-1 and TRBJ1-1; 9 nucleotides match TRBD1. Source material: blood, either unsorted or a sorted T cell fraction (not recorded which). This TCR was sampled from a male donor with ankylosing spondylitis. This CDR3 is CASSPRTGANTEAFF. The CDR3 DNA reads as TGCGCCAGCAGCCCACGGACAGGGGCGAACACTGAAGCTTTCTTT.